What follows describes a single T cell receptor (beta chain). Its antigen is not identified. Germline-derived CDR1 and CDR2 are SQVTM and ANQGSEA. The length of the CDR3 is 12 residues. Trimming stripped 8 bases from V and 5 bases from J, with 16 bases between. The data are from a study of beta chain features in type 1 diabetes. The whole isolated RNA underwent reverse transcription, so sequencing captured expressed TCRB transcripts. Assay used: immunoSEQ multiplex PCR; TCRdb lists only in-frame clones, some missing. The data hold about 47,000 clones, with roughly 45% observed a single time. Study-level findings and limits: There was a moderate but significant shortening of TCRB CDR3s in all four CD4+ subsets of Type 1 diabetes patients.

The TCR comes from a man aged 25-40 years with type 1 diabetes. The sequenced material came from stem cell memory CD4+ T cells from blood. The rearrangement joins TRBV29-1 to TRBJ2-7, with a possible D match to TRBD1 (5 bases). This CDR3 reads CSSMTVLNEQYF. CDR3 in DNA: TGCAGCAGCATGACAGTTTTAAACGAGCAGTACTTC.